These 19 T cell receptor beta chains were sequenced from one sample in a study of spatial heterogeneity in lung cancer. One entry per CDR3 protein, called by TCRdb with MiXCR from the 5' RACE reads. The table lists about 3,500 distinct CDR3 sequences, roughly 2.9% of them singletons. Time point denoted: sample taken at primary tumor resection. Sequencing used normal lung tissue next to the tumor, obtained at surgery. The source of these receptors is a female donor with early-stage non-small cell lung cancer.

By frequency in the sample, this clonotype is medium-sized. The gene calls are TRBV20-1 and TRBJ1-1; D gene uncertain. V was pared by 1 base and J by 4 bases, with 4 bases between. Per germline, CDR1 DFQATT and CDR2 SNEGSKA (reference sequence). The CDR3 has 11 amino acids. This CDR3 reads CSARAATEAFF. The CDR3 bases are TGCAGTGCTAGAGCAGCCACTGAAGCTTTCTTT.

This clonotype was recorded at least ten times. This chain uses TRBV20-1 with TRBJ2-3; 10 nucleotides agree with TRBD2. The germline CDR1 and CDR2 sequences are DFQATT and SNEGSKA (reference sequence). Trimming cost V 3 bases and J 0 bases; bases outside gene matches: 6. There are 16 residues in the CDR3. The CDR3 DNA reads as TGCAGTGCTAGTGGGGTAGCGGGGGGTAGCACAGATACGCAGTATTTT. Translated: CSASGVAGGSTDTQYF.

Many counts were recorded for this clonotype. The rearrangement joins TRBV4-2 to TRBJ2-1; D may be TRBD1 (6 bases). Trimming left V 0 bases short and J 0 bases short, with 9 bases between. Germline V gene sequence: CDR1 LGHNA, CDR2 YNFKEQ. The CDR3 runs 16 residues. Here the CDR3 DNA reads TGTGCCAGCAGCCAAGAGGACAGCAGCTCCTACAATGAGCAGTTCTTC. It yields the protein CASSQEDSSSYNEQFF.

This clonotype ranks as large. The rearrangement links TRBV12-3 or TRBV12-4 to TRBJ1-6, with TRBD1 as a possible D gene (5 bases). With 3 bases removed from V and 7 bases from J, the gap between germline ends came to 10 bases. CDR3 length: 14 amino acids. The CDR3 spells CASSLGRENSPLHF. Written as DNA, the CDR3 is TGTGCCAGCAGTTTGGGCAGGGAGAATTCACCCCTCCACTTT.

This clonotype was recorded many times. The V call is TRBV11-3, the J call TRBJ2-7, with 8 bases aligning to TRBD1. This CDR3 has 14 residues. V gave up 3 bases and J gave up 5 bases; unmatched junction bases: 6. Germline V gene lookup returns CDR1 SGHNT and CDR2 YENEEA. The DNA of the CDR3 is TGTGCCAGCAGCTTCGACAGGGGAAGAAACGAGCAGTACTTC. Translated: CASSFDRGRNEQYF.

This clonotype was picked up many times. The chain carries TRBV2 and TRBJ1-3; D gene uncertain. Germline-derived CDR1 and CDR2 are SNHLY and FYNNEI. Trimming pared 4 bases from V and 1 base from J, leaving 11 bases between. The CDR3 length is 15 residues. The DNA for the CDR3 is TGTGCCAGCAGTGTGAATTCCGCTTCTGGAAACACCATATATTTT. Translating gives CASSVNSASGNTIYF.

This clonotype came up many times. V and J are TRBV5-4 and TRBJ1-4; D is ambiguous. The V end lost 4 bases, the J end lost 0 bases, and 7 bases lay between the germline ends. This CDR3 is built from 14 residues. Germline-derived CDR1 and CDR2 are SGHNT and YYREEE (reference sequence). DNA for the CDR3: TGTGCCAGCAGCCAATCTGCAACTAATGAAAAACTGTTTTTT. Encoded protein: CASSQSATNEKLFF.

This clonotype has at least ten counts. This chain connects TRBV20-1 to TRBJ2-1; D may be TRBD1 or TRBD2 (6 bases each). V gave up 1 base and J gave up 2 bases, with 12 bases separating them. In germline, CDR1 is DFQATT, CDR2 SNEGSKA (reference sequence). This CDR3 comprises 15 residues. This CDR3 reads CSARVEGGAYNEQFF. The CDR3 DNA follows: TGCAGTGCTAGAGTGGAGGGGGGCGCCTACAATGAGCAGTTCTTC.

In its sample, this clonotype was seen many times. V gene TRBV12-3 or TRBV12-4 combines with J gene TRBJ2-5; 8 bases agree with TRBD2. The CDR3 totals 15 residues. Trimming at V came to 7 bases and at J to 4 bases, leaving 11 bases not matched to a gene. The CDR3 DNA is TGTGCCAGCACCCCCGGGACTAGTTTCAGAGAGACCCAGTACTTC. It specifies CASTPGTSFRETQYF.

This clonotype was seen repeatedly, ten times or more. This sequence joins TRBV25-1 and TRBJ2-2, with D unresolved. CDR1 and CDR2 from the germline V gene are MGHDK and SYGVNS. Trimming took 2 bases from V and 1 from J, leaving 11 bases between them. CDR3 length equals 16 residues. The CDR3 sequence is CASSEPSAQNTGELFF. Here the CDR3 DNA reads TGTGCCAGCAGTGAACCATCAGCCCAGAACACCGGGGAGCTGTTTTTT.

This clonotype was counted many times. The chain uses TRBV7-2 and TRBJ2-1; 8 bases line up with TRBD2. The CDR3 length is 14 residues. The V gene's germline CDR1 is SGHTA and CDR2 FQGNSA. After removal of 2 bases from V and 7 bases from J, the junction contained 4 bases not matched to a gene. The chain's CDR3 is CASSLRGGRNEQFF. The CDR3 bases are TGTGCCAGCAGCTTACGGGGGGGCCGGAATGAGCAGTTCTTC.

This clonotype is medium-sized. The chain employs TRBV6-2 or TRBV6-3 and TRBJ2-7, with D possibly being TRBD1 (6 bases). Per the germline V gene, CDR1 is MNHEY and CDR2 is SVGEGT. This CDR3 spans 14 amino acids. The V and J ends lost 4 bases and 3 bases respectively, with 13 bases between them. The DNA for the CDR3 is TGTGCCAGCAGTTTGGGGGCAAGGATCTACGAGCAGTACTTC. Its protein product is CASSLGARIYEQYF.

In its sample, this clonotype is medium-sized. The CDR3 loop is CASSNTGGPDIQYF. In nucleotides, the CDR3 is TGTGCCAGCAGTAATACAGGGGGCCCGGACATTCAGTACTTC. The J gene is TRBJ2-4, the V gene TRBV5-5; TRBD1 matches 9 bases. Trimming at V came to 5 bases and at J to 8 bases, leaving 8 bases not matched to a gene. Germline CDR1 SGHKS, CDR2 YYEKEE (reference sequence). The CDR3 totals 14 residues.

Sample share makes this clonotype medium-sized. The rearrangement links TRBV7-3 to TRBJ2-1, with 7 bases aligning to TRBD1. Per germline, CDR1 SGHTA and CDR2 FQGTGA. This CDR3 has 16 amino acids. The ends lost 5 bases at V and 3 bases at J; junction bases unmatched: 10. The CDR3 nucleotides read TGTGCCAGCAGCCCCTCCGCACAGGGGATCTACAATGAGCAGTTCTTC. It is translated as CASSPSAQGIYNEQFF. Full variable domain (missing parts from reference TRBV7-3 and TRBJ2-1): GAGVSQTPSNKVTEKGKYVELRCDPISGHTALYWYRQSLGQGPEFLIYFQGTGAADDSGLPNDRFFAVRPEGSVSTLKIQRTERGDSAVYLCASSPSAQGIYNEQFFGPGTRLTVL.

In this sample, this clonotype is medium-sized. This rearrangement joins TRBV13 to TRBJ1-5, with D perhaps matching TRBD1 (5 bases). The CDR3 runs 16 residues. V was cut by 5 bases and J by 1 base, with 15 bases left in between. CDR1 and CDR2 from the germline V gene are PRHDT and FYEKMQ (reference sequence). The CDR3 sequence: CASSLGGGRSNQPQHF. The CDR3 DNA reads as TGTGCCAGCAGCCTGGGCGGGGGACGCAGCAATCAGCCCCAGCATTTT.

This rearrangement joins TRBV7-8 to TRBJ2-7; possible D gene TRBD1, 7 bases. With 2 bases removed from V and 4 bases from J, the gap between germline ends came to 15 bases. CDR3 size: 15 residues. Germline CDR1 SGHVS, CDR2 FQNEAQ. CDR3 bases: TGTGCCAGCAGCTTAAGACAGGGTCGGGGGTACGAGCAGTACTTC. Protein: CASSLRQGRGYEQYF. Together with reference TRBV7-8 and TRBJ2-7, the CDR3 gives the full variable domain: GAGVSQSPRYKVAKRGQDVALRCDPISGHVSLFWYQQALGQGPEFLTYFQNEAQLDKSGLPSDRFFAERPEGSVSTLKIQRTQQEDSAVYLCASSLRQGRGYEQYFGPGTRLTVT.

At least ten counts were recorded for this clonotype. This chain connects TRBV28 to TRBJ1-5, with D unresolved. Germline CDR1 is MDHEN and CDR2 is SYDVKM. V lost 6 bases, J lost 6 bases, and 9 bases lay in between. The CDR3 consists of 12 residues. The CDR3: CASSREVQPQHF. The DNA for the CDR3 is TGTGCCAGCAGCCGGGAGGTTCAGCCCCAGCATTTT.

This clonotype was seen at least ten times. The chain links TRBV29-1 to TRBJ2-1; 8 positions match TRBD2. CDR1 and CDR2 (germline): SQVTM, ANQGSEA. J gave up 4 bases and V 6 bases, and 11 bases lay outside the gene matches. The CDR3 runs 15 residues. The CDR3 spells CSVAPGGGTYNEQFF. Here the CDR3 DNA reads TGCAGCGTCGCTCCAGGCGGGGGGACGTACAATGAGCAGTTCTTC.

This clonotype counts as medium-sized. V usage is TRBV7-2 and J usage is TRBJ2-7, with TRBD2 matching over 13 bases. Losses at the gene ends were 5 bases for V and 0 bases for J; bases not matched to a gene: 7. CDR1 and CDR2 from the germline V gene are SGHTA and FQGNSA. The CDR3 spans 17 residues. Here the CDR3 reads CASSTGLAGRTSYEQYF. The CDR3 DNA is TGTGCCAGCAGCACGGGACTAGCGGGGCGTACCTCCTACGAGCAGTACTTC. Together with reference TRBV7-2 and TRBJ2-7, the CDR3 gives the full variable domain: GAGVSQSPSNKVTEKGKDVELRCDPISGHTALYWYRQSLGQGLEFLIYFQGNSAPDKSGLPSDRFSAERTGGSVSTLTIQRTQQEDSAVYLCASSTGLAGRTSYEQYFGPGTRLTVT.